This T cell receptor beta chain was retrieved from a study of siplizumab effects on memory and regulatory T cells. Study-level results: Naive T cells appeared more varied than memory cells and looked like key alloresponse contributors. Assignment to unstimulated subsets succeeded for only a minor fraction of the alloreactive clones.

TCR templates, 80,000 to 100,000 per sample, were assayed. Sequencing was performed with immunoSEQ multiplex PCR; in TCRdb, only in-frame clones are kept and a portion is missing. The table shows 90,000 to 95,000 clones, with approximately 93% occurring only once. Regarding this clone: Its antigen is as yet unknown.

Germline values: CDR1 LNHDA, CDR2 SQIVND (reference sequence). The V end was cut by 2 bases, the J end by 3 bases, with 18 bases between. CDR3 size: 17 residues. The sample taken for sequencing was CD8+ T cells sorted from blood. The V gene is TRBV19, the J gene TRBJ2-3, with D maybe TRBD2 (6 bases). The clonotype originates from a human donor in good health. The CDR3 DNA is TGTGCCAGTAGTATATCCCTCCTGGGGGGAGCGACAGATACGCAGTATTTT. Residues: CASSISLLGGATDTQYF.